This T cell receptor (beta chain) derives from a study of breast tumors, draining lymph nodes, adjacent tissues. Axillary draining lymph nodes of breast cancer patients supplied the node samples. The germline V and J ends were trimmed by 5 bases and 3 bases, with 11 bases remaining between them. From germline, CDR1 is SGHTA and CDR2 FQGNSA. The length of the CDR3 is 14 residues. Study-level points and caveats: Compared with lymph nodes, tumors were less diverse; compared with nontumor tissue, more. Data fit most tumor T cells coming from lymph node, expanding in tumor. That most tumor T cells come from lymph nodes remained unproven. Compared with basal-like, luminal-like tumors shared significantly more repertoire with nontumor tissue.

TCRdb reprocessed the multiplex PCR reads with MiXCR, giving one entry per CDR3 protein. The repertoire consists of around 130,000 distinct CDR3 sequences, with 32% occurring once and the leading ten covering 2% to 2.5%. This clonotype has ten or more counts. Its antigen is not identified. The clonotype was recovered from a female donor with breast cancer. Some clones in this sample may be carry-over from other donors' samples. The sequencing input was axillary lymph node tissue. The gene calls are TRBV7-2 and TRBJ1-5; unclear D gene. The CDR3 reads CASSLSPNNQPQHF. The CDR3 coding sequence is TGTGCCAGCAGCCTCTCGCCCAACAATCAGCCCCAGCATTTT.